This T cell receptor (beta chain) was obtained from a study of graft-versus-host responses after intestinal transplantation (TCRdb year 2021). Study-level background: The transplants that recipients received were multivisceral, liver-intestinal, or isolated intestinal. Anti-thymocyte globulin induction was given to all recipients, followed by maintenance tacrolimus and steroids for approximately three years. After intestinal transplantation, graft-versus-host and host-versus-graft alloreactive T cell clones were followed in the graft, circulation and bone marrow using bulk TCR-beta CDR3 sequencing. Alloreactive clones were identified by sequencing pre-transplant mixed lymphocyte reaction products and comparing these products with unstimulated pre-transplant donor and recipient T cells. The cohort enrolled about two dozen intestinal transplant recipients, one of whom was a retransplant, and 3 patients without pretransplant specimens were excluded. A peak of at least 4% donor T cells among recipient peripheral blood mononuclear cells was the definition used for donor T cell macrochimerism. Rather than going through the commercial service, samples from a few later patients were sequenced in-house on an Illumina MiSeq and processed with MiXCR. Study-wide findings and limitations: Early after transplant, peak levels of circulating GvH clones were associated with declines in HvG clones. In the allografts of patients with donor T cell macrochimerism, GvH to HvG T cell clonal ratios were high. The relatively low number and heterogeneity of intestinal transplant patients limited the conclusions. GvH clones were found in recipient bone marrow, and some of the GvH clones appeared earlier in ileal mucosa or blood, which is consistent with an intestinal mucosal origin.

With respect to this clone: The antigen it binds to is not known. Per-base qualities were not stored, and no clone one base away is much larger.

V is shortened by 5 bases, J by 4 bases, and the region joining them spans 18 bases. CDR1 and CDR2 were assigned from the germline V gene as SGHAT and FQNNGV. The CDR3 has 16 amino acids, counting the end cysteine and phenylalanine. This entry keeps only the CDR3 DNA: 48 bases, framed from base 1. The time point label, as the study defines it: cells obtained before transplantation from donor or recipient. CD3+CD4+ and CD3+CD8+ populations were FACS-sorted from unstimulated pre-transplant donor and recipient cells taken from spleen or lymph nodes. Library creation used the immunoSEQ multiplex PCR assay. For most patients, genomic DNA was isolated using the Qiagen DNeasy Blood and Tissue Kit and was shipped frozen to Adaptive Biotechnologies for TCR sequencing. High-throughput TCR-beta CDR3 sequencing of genomic DNA from most patients was performed by Adaptive Biotechnologies. The original pipeline was this. Adaptive's ImmunoSEQ software was the source of the TCR sequencing data for over 15 patients, while three other patients were processed with MiXCR and VDJtools. CD4 versus CD8 sorting errors were corrected by removing sequences found in both subsets at a frequency ratio below 5:1. Because the origin of CDR3 nucleotide sequences shared between donor and recipient could not be assigned, those sequences were removed. To count as alloreactive, a clone needed at least 2-fold expansion over unstimulated cells and a minimum CFSE-low frequency of 0.002% (template counts) or 0.001% (read counts). Mappable clones were those detected in sequenced pre-transplant spleen, lymph node, or MLR CFSE-low populations of the donor or recipient. The cumulative frequency of alloreactive clones was calculated as a percentage of all sequences, weighted by copy number. This immuneACCESS table, as held by TCRdb, lists in-frame sequences with V and J called but not all clones. Of the missing ones, under half trace to an unresolved V gene in checked studies; the others have no known cause. The V and J calls and clone size are taken from that table; D and trimming were inferred from the DNA. The sample table holds some 96,000 clones, of which 87% were seen once. Clones ranked in the top ten supply more than 0.75% of the sample.

The receptor was isolated from a human donor who was the organ donor for an intestinal transplant. Recombination linked TRBV11-2 to TRBJ2-1; perhaps TRBD1 is the D gene, with 7 bases matching. Sequences were derived from unstimulated CD4+ T cells sorted from spleen or lymph node cells, sampled before transplant. The DNA sequence follows: TGTGCCAGCAGCCATGGCGGGACAGCATCTTACAATGAGCAGTTCTTC. The encoded protein is CASSHGGTASYNEQFF.